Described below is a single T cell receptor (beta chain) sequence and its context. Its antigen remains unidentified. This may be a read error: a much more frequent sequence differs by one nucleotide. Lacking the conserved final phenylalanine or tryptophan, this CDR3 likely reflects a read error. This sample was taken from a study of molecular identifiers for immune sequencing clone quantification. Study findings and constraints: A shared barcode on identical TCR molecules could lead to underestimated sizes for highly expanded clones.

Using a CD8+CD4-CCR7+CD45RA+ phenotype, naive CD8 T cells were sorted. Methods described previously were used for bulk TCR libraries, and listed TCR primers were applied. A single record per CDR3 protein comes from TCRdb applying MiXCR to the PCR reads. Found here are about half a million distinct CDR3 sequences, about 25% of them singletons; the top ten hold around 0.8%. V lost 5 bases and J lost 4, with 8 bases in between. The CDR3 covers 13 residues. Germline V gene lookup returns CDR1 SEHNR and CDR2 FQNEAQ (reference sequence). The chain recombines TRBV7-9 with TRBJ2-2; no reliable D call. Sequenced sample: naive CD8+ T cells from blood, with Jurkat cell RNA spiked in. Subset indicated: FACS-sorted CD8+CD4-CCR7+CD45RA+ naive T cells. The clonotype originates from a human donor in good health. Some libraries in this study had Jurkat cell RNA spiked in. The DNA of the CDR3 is TGTGCCAGCAGCGTCCGGATCACCGGGGAGCTGTTTTCT. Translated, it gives CASSVRITGELFS.